This T cell receptor (beta chain) was found in a study of T cell repertoires in cytomegalovirus infection. Overall study context: An indication of both CMV infection and matching HLA type came from public TCR beta signatures. Broader study findings: Summed public TCR beta family frequency identified CMV carriers bearing the relevant HLA. The ex vivo response was dominated by HLA-C-restricted CMV-specific TCR beta clonotypes.

Remarks on this clonotype: The antigen is unknown.

TCRdb independently ran MiXCR on the reads; one entry per CDR3 protein. Seen here are about 600,000 distinct CDR3 sequences, around 24% observed once, and the top ten hold 6.5% to 10%. The receptor was isolated from a human donor in good health (CMV status not recorded). Some clones in this sample may be carry-over from other donors' samples. The sequencing input was CD8+ T cells from PBMCs.

The CDR3 sequence is CASERGNEQYF. DNA of the CDR3: TGCGCCTCAGAACGGGGGAACGAGCAGTACTTC. V is TRBV10-2 and J is TRBJ2-7; D is perhaps TRBD2 (6 bases). Germline-derived CDR1 and CDR2 are WSHSY and SAAADI. This CDR3 has 11 amino acids. V was clipped by 11 bases and J by 5 bases, with 13 bases between them.